Presented here are 10 T cell receptor beta chains from one specimen sequenced in a study of T-cell reconstitution after alpha-beta-depleted transplantation in children. Library preparation (for TCRbeta) was performed with unique molecular identifiers. A single record per CDR3 protein comes from TCRdb applying MiXCR to the PCR reads. The sample records 750,000 to 950,000 distinct CDR3 sequences, approximately 15% being singletons. This specimen consisted of PBMCs, mostly from graft donor cells, obtained 360 days after TCRalphabeta/CD19-depleted stem cell transplant. These receptors originate from a male patient aged 5 to 17 who had a stem cell transplant for acute lymphoblastic leukemia, so the T cells may come from the graft donor.

The chain is built from TRBV7-9 and TRBJ1-4; D might be TRBD1 (6 bases). Trimming removed 5 bases from V and 5 bases from J, with 21 bases in between. The V gene's germline CDR1 is SEHNR and CDR2 FQNEAQ (reference sequence). This CDR3 is 17 amino acids long. The CDR3 nucleotides read TGTGCCAGCAGCGGGGGGGCTGCACGGAACTTCAATGAAAAACTGTTTTTT. Protein product: CASSGGAARNFNEKLFF.

The chain is built from TRBV9 and TRBJ2-3, with a weak D call TRBD2 (5 bases). Looked up from germline, CDR1 is SGDLS and CDR2 is YYNGEE. V lost 8 bases and J 2 bases, leaving 21 bases between the germline ends. The CDR3 spans 16 residues. The CDR3 sequence: CASSVGRALITDTQYF. The CDR3, as DNA: TGTGCCAGTAGTGTTGGGCGGGCCTTAATCACAGATACGCAGTATTTT.

The rearrangement joins TRBV27 to TRBJ2-1, with D uncertain. Germline V gene sequence: CDR1 MNHEY, CDR2 SMNVEV (reference sequence). There are 11 residues in the CDR3. The ends were cut back, 4 bases at V and 9 bases at J, with 7 bases in the middle. As DNA, the CDR3 is TGTGCCAGCAGTTCGTCCGCTGAGCAGTTCTTC. Translated, it gives CASSSSAEQFF.

The chain uses TRBV7-6 and TRBJ2-7; TRBD1 matches at 11 bases. The length of the CDR3 is 14 residues. Germline CDR1 SGHVS, CDR2 FNYEAQ. Trimming removed 5 bases from V and 7 bases from J; junction bases left unmatched: 7. CDR3 in DNA: TGTGCCAGCAGCATTGGACAGGGGGCGTTAGAGCAGTACTTC. Amino acid sequence: CASSIGQGALEQYF. The whole variable domain, remainder taken from reference TRBV7-6 and TRBJ2-7, is GAGVSQSPRYKVTKRGQDVALRCDPISGHVSLYWYRQALGQGPEFLTYFNYEAQQDKSGLPNDRFSAERPEGSISTLTIQRTEQRDSAMYRCASSIGQGALEQYFGPGTRLTVT.

This clonotype appeared a few times. V gene TRBV4-1 combines with J gene TRBJ1-5; TRBD1 is a possible D gene (6 bases). CDR3 length: 17 residues. Trimming removed 1 base at V and 2 bases at J, with 15 bases between. Germline V gives CDR1 MGHRA, CDR2 YSYEKL. CDR3 loop: CASSQGTGIRRNQPQHF. The CDR3 coding sequence is TGCGCCAGCAGCCAAGGAACAGGGATAAGGCGCAATCAGCCCCAGCATTTT.

This clonotype was seen more than once but under ten times. The rearrangement uses TRBV4-1 and TRBJ1-1; D is ambiguous. Germline V gene sequence: CDR1 MGHRA, CDR2 YSYEKL. This CDR3 comprises 15 residues. Deletions cut 1 base from V and 0 bases from J, with 9 bases between. The CDR3 bases are TGCGCCAGCAGCCAAGCTCTGAGCATGAACACTGAAGCTTTCTTT. The encoded protein is CASSQALSMNTEAFF.

This chain's CDR3 is CASSSGLAGAHYEQYF. CDR3 coding DNA: TGTGCCAGCAGCTCCGGACTAGCGGGAGCACACTACGAGCAGTACTTC. The gene calls are TRBV7-2 and TRBJ2-7; 13 bases fit TRBD2. This CDR3 has 16 residues. The junction had 6 bases not matched to a gene; V was cut back by 4 bases and J by 3 bases. Germline CDR1 SGHTA, CDR2 FQGNSA.

The chain is built from TRBV10-2 and TRBJ2-2; D perhaps matches TRBD2 (6 bases). The CDR3 contains 13 residues. Trimming removed 6 bases from V and 7 bases from J, with 12 bases in between. From germline, CDR1 is WSHSY and CDR2 SAAADI. The CDR3 nucleotides are TGCGCCAGCAGGGGGGGAGGCGACGGGGAGCTGTTTTTT. Encoded protein: CASRGGGDGELFF.

This clonotype has at least ten counts. The rearrangement links TRBV7-9 to TRBJ2-1, with D perhaps matching TRBD1 (5 bases). Looked up from germline, CDR1 is SEHNR and CDR2 is FQNEAQ (reference sequence). V was cut by 5 bases and J by 0 bases, with 11 bases left in between. CDR3 length: 15 amino acids. The chain's CDR3 is CASSPRQTSYNEQFF. The CDR3 coding sequence is TGTGCCAGCAGCCCCCGACAGACCTCCTACAATGAGCAGTTCTTC.

In this sample, this clonotype turned up many times. The chain couples TRBV7-9 to TRBJ2-3; no firm D call. Between the trimmed V and J ends, which lost 2 bases and 2 bases, there was a span of 8 bases. The CDR3 loop spans 14 amino acids. CDR1 and CDR2 from the germline V gene are SEHNR and FQNEAQ (reference sequence). This CDR3 reads CASSLPLITDTQYF. CDR3 nucleotides: TGTGCCAGCAGCTTACCCCTTATCACAGATACGCAGTATTTT.